This T cell receptor (beta chain) was found in a study of cytomegalovirus exposure and HLA in healthy donors. General study results and limits: A later analysis reportedly found fewer N-insertions in an Asian-associated ancestry cluster than the roughly 670-donor mean.

The study ran its PCR with 60 Vbeta and 13 Jbeta primers. Assay: immunoSEQ multiplex PCR; the TCRdb copy retains only in-frame clones and omits some. The sample includes 200,000 to 250,000 clones, less than 85% seen only once; the top ten take 0.2% to 0.25%. J was trimmed by 5 bases and V by 2 bases; bases with no gene match: 9. The CDR3 loop spans 14 amino acids. Germline V lookup: CDR1 GTSNPN, CDR2 SVGIG (reference sequence). About this clone itself: Its antigen is as yet unknown.

This sequence was found in a girl aged 2 to 10 in good health and CMV-seronegative. The genes are TRBV30 and TRBJ2-7; 7 bases map to TRBD2. The sample was PBMCs. CDR3 coding DNA: TGTGCCTGGAGTTCGTGGGGAGGGCCTAACGAGCAGTACTTC. It specifies CAWSSWGGPNEQYF.